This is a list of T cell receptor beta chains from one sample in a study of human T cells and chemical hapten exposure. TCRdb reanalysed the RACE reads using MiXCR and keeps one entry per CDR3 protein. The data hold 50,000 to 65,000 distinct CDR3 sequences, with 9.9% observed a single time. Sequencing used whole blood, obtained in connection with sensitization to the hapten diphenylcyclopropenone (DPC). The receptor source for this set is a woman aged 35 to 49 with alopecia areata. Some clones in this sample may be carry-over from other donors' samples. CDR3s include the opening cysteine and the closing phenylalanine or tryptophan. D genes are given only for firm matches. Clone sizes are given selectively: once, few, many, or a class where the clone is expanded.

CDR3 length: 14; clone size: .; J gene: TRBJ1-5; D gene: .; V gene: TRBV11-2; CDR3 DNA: TGTGCCAGCAACCGTCTGGGGACGGGTCAGCCCCAGCATTTT; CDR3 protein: CASNRLGTGQPQHF
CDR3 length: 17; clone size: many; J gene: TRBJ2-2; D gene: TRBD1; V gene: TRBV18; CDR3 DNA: TGTGCCAGCTCACCACGGGGCGGACAGGGGAACACCGGGGAGCTGTTTTTT; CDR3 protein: CASSPRGGQGNTGELFF
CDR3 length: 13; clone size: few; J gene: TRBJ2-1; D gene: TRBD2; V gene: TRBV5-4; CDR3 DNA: TGTGCCAGCAAACTAGCGGGGGCCGATGAGCAGTTCTTC; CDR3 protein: CASKLAGADEQFF
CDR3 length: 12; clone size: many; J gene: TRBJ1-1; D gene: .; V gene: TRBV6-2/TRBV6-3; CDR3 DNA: TGTGCCAGCAGTTTGCGGGGAGATGAAGCTTTCTTT; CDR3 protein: CASSLRGDEAFF
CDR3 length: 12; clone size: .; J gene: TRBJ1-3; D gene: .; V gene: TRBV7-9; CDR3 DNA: TGTGCCAGCAGCAGGGCTAGCAACACCATATATTTT; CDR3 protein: CASSRASNTIYF
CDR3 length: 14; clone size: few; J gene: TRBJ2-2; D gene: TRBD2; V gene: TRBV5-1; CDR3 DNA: TGCGCCAGCCGACTAGCGGGTGCCACCGGGGAGCTGTTTTTT; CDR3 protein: CASRLAGATGELFF
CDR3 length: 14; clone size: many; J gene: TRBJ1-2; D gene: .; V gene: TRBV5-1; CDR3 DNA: TGCGCCAGCAGCTTTCAGCAGGGCAGGGATGGCTACACCTTC; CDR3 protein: CASSFQQGRDGYTF
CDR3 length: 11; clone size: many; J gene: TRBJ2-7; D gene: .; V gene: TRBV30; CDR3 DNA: TGTGCCTGGAGTGGACCTCTAGGGCAGTACTTC; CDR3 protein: CAWSGPLGQYF
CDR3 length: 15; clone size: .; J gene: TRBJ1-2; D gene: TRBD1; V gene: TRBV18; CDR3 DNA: TGTGCCAGCTCACCGGGACAGGTATCTAACTATGGCTACACCTTC; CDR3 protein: CASSPGQVSNYGYTF
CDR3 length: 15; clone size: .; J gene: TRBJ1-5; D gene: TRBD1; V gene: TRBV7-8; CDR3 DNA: TGTGCCAGCAGTTTTACCGGGACAGGGAATCAGCCCCAGCATTTT; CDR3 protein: CASSFTGTGNQPQHF
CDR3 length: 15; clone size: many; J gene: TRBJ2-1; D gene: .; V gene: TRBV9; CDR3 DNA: TGTGCCAGCAGCGTACAACCGGGGGCCTACAATGAGCAGTTCTTC; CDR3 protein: CASSVQPGAYNEQFF
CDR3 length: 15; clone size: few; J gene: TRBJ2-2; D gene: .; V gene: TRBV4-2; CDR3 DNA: TGTGCCAGCAGCCAAGATTCAGGGGTAACCGGGGAGCTGTTTTTT; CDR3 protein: CASSQDSGVTGELFF
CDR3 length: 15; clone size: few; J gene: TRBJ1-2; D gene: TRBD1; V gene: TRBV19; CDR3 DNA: TGTGCCAGTAGTCCCGGGACAGGGGATTCATATGGCTACACCTTC; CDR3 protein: CASSPGTGDSYGYTF
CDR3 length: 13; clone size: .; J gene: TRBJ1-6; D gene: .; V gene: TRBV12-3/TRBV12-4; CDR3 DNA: TGTGCCAGCAGTGCACTAAGGAATTCACCCCTCCACTTT; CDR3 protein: CASSALRNSPLHF
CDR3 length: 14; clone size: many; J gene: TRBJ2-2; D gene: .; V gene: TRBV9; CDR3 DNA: TGTGCCAGCAGCGTAGAAGAGGGCACCGGGGAGCTGTTTTTT; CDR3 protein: CASSVEEGTGELFF
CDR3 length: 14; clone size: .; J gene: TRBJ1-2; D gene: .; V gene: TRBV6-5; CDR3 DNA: TGTGCCAGCAGCCCCGGGTCTCGGTTTTATGGCTACACCTTC; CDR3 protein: CASSPGSRFYGYTF
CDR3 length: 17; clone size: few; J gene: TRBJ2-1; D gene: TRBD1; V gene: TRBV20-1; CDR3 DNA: TGCAGTGCTATCCCGACAGGGGGCCCTAGCTCCTACAATGAGCAGTTCTTC; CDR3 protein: CSAIPTGGPSSYNEQFF
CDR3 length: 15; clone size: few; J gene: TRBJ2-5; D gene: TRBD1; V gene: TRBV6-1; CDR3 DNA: TGTGCCAGCAGTGCCACAGGGGGCTCAGGAGAGACCCAGTACTTC; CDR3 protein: CASSATGGSGETQYF
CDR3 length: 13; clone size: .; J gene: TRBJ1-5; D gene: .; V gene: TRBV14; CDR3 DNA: TGTGCCAGCAGCCAAGGGTACAATCAGCCCCAGCATTTT; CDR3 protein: CASSQGYNQPQHF
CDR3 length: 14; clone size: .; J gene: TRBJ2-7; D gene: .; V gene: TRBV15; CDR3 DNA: TGTGCCACCAGCAGAGACAGGTCCTCCTACGAGCAGTACTTC; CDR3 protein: CATSRDRSSYEQYF
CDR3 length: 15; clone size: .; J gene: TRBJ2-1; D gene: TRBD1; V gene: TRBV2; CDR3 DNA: TGTGCCAGCATCCACGAGCAGGGGGACTACAATGAGCAGTTCTTC; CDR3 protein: CASIHEQGDYNEQFF
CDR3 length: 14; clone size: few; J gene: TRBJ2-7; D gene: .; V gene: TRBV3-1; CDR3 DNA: TGTGCCAGCAGCCAAGAAACGGGCAGTCTCGAGCAGTACTTC; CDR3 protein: CASSQETGSLEQYF
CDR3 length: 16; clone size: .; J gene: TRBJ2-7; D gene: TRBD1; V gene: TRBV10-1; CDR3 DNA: TGCGCCAGCAGTGAGTCGGACAGGGGGATTATGTTCGAGCAGTACTTC; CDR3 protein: CASSESDRGIMFEQYF
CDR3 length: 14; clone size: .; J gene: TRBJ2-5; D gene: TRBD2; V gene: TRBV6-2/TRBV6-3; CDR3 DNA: TGTGCCAGCGAGACTAGCCCGCAGTTCCAGACCCAGTACTTC; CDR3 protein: CASETSPQFQTQYF
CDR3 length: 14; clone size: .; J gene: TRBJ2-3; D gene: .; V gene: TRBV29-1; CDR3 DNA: TGCAGCGTTGAGGGTCGGGGTGGCACAGATACGCAGTATTTT; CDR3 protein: CSVEGRGGTDTQYF
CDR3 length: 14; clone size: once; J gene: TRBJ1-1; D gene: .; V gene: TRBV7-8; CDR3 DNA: TGTGCCAGCAGCTACAGGGATTTAAGCACTGAAGCTTTCTTT; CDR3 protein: CASSYRDLSTEAFF
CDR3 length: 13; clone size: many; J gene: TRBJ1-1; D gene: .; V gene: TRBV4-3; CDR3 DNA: TGCGCCAGCAGCCAAGATTGGGGGACTGAAGCTTTCTTT; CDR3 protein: CASSQDWGTEAFF
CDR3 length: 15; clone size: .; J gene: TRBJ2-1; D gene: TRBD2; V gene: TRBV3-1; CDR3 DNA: TGTGCCAGCAGCTCAGGACTAGCGGGCATCAATGAGCAGTTCTTC; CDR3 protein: CASSSGLAGINEQFF
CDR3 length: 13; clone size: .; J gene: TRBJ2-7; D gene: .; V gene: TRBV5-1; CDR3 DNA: TGCGCCAGCAGCTTGCTAGCGACCTACGAGCAGTACTTC; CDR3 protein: CASSLLATYEQYF
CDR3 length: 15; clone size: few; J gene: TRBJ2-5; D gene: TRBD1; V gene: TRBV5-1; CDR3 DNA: TGCGCCAGCAGCCGGGACAGGGGATTCGGGGAGACCCAGTACTTC; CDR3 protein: CASSRDRGFGETQYF
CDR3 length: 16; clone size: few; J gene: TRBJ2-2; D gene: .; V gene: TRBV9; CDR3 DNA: TGTGCCAGCAGCCCACGGGGGTCCCCGAACACCGGGGAGCTGTTTTTT; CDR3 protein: CASSPRGSPNTGELFF
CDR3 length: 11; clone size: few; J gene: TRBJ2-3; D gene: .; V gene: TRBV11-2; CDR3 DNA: TGTGCCAGCAGTCGGAGTAATACGCAGTATTTT; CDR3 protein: CASSRSNTQYF
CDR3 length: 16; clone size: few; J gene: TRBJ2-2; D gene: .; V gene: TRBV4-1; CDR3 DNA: TGCGCCAGCAGCCAAGAAGCAGGGCTGAGCACCGGGGAGCTGTTTTTT; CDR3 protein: CASSQEAGLSTGELFF
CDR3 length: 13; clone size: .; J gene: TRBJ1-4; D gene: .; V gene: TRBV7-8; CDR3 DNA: TGTGCCAGCAGCTTAACAGGGAGCGAAAAACTGTTTTTT; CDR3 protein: CASSLTGSEKLFF
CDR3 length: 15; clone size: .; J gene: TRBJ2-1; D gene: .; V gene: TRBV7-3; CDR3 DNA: TGTGCCAGCAGCTTAGTCGGCAGGGGTAACAATGAGCAGTTCTTC; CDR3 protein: CASSLVGRGNNEQFF
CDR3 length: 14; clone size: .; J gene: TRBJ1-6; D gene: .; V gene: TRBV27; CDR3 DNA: TGTGCCAGCAGCTTCGGCCAGGGCACTCCACCCCTCCACTTT; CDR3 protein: CASSFGQGTPPLHF